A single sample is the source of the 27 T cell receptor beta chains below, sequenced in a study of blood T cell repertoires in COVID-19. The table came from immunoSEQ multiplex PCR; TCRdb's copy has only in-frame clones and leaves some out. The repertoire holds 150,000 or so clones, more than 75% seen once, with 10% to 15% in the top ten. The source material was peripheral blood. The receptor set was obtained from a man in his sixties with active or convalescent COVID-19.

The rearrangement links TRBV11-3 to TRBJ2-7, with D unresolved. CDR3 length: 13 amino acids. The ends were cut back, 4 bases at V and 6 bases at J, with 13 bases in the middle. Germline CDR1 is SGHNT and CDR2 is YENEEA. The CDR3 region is CASSSEPGIEQYF. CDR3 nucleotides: TGTGCCAGCAGCTCGGAACCGGGTATCGAGCAGTACTTC.

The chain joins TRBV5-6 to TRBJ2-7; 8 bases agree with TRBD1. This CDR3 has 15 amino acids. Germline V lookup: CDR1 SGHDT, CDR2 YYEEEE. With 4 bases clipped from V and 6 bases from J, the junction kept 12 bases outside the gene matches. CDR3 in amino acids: CASSGRQGPTAEQYF. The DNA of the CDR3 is TGTGCCAGCAGCGGACGACAGGGGCCCACCGCCGAGCAGTACTTC.

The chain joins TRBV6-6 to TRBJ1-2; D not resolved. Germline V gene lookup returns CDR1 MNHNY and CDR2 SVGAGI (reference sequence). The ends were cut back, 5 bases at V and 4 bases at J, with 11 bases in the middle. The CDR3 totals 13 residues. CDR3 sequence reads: CASSIDRSYGYTF. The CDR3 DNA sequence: TGTGCCAGCAGTATCGACCGGAGCTATGGCTACACCTTC.

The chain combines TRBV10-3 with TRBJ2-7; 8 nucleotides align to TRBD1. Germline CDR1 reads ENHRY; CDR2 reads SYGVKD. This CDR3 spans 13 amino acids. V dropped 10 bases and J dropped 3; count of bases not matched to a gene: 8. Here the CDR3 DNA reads TGTGCCACCACGGACAGGGAAGGCTACGAGCAGTACTTC. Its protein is CATTDREGYEQYF.

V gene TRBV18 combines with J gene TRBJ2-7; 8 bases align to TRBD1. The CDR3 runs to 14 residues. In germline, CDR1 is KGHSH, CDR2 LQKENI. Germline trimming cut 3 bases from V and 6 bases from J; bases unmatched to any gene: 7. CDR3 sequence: CASSPLQGEGEQYF. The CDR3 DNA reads TGTGCCAGCTCACCGTTACAGGGGGAAGGCGAGCAGTACTTC.

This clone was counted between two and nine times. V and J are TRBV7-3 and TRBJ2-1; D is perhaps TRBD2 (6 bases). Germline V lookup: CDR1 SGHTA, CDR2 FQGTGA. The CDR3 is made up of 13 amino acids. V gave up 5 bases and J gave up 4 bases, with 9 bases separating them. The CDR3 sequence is CASSTTRYNEQFF. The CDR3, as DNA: TGTGCCAGCAGCACGACTAGATACAATGAGCAGTTCTTC.

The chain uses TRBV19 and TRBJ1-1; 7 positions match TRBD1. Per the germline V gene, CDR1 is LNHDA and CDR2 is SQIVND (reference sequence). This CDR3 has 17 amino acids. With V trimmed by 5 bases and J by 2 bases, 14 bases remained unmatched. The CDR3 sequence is CASSPRVGNRGNTEAFF. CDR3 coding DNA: TGTGCCAGTAGTCCCCGAGTGGGGAACAGGGGAAACACTGAAGCTTTCTTT.

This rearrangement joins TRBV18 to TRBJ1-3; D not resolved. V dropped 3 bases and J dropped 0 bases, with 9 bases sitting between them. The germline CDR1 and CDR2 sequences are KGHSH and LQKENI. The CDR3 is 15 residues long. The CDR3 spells CASSPLEISGNTIYF. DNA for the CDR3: TGTGCCAGCTCACCCCTGGAGATCTCTGGAAACACCATATATTTT.

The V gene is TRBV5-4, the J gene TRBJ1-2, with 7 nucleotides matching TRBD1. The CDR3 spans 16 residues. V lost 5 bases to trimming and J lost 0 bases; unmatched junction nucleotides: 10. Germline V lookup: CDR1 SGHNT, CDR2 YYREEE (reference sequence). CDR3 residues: CASSTGAPGANYGYTF. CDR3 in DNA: TGTGCCAGCAGTACAGGGGCTCCGGGGGCTAACTATGGCTACACCTTC.

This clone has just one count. CDR3 loop: CASSPRSGAGPRQFGYTF. CDR3 bases: TGCGCCAGCAGCCCCAGATCCGGTGCGGGCCCAAGACAATTTGGCTACACCTTC. This chain uses TRBV4-1 with TRBJ1-2; D not resolved. The CDR3 runs to 18 residues. Germline CDR1 and CDR2: MGHRA and YSYEKL. The V end lost 4 bases, the J end lost 7 bases, and 28 bases lay between the germline ends.

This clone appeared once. The CDR3 is CASRGEGLRNSPLHF. CDR3 nucleotide sequence: TGTGCCAGCCGGGGAGAAGGGCTACGGAATTCACCCCTCCACTTT. The J gene is TRBJ1-6, the V gene TRBV28; D not resolved. The germline V gene has CDR1 MDHEN and CDR2 SYDVKM. The CDR3 covers 15 residues. The V end lost 8 bases, the J end lost 7 bases, and 18 bases lay between the germline ends.

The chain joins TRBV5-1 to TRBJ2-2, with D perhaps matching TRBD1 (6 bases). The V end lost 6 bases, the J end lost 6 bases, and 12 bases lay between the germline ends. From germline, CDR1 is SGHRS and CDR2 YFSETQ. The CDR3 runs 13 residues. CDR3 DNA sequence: TGCGCCAGCAATACAGGGTGGGCCGGGGAGCTGTTTTTT. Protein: CASNTGWAGELFF.

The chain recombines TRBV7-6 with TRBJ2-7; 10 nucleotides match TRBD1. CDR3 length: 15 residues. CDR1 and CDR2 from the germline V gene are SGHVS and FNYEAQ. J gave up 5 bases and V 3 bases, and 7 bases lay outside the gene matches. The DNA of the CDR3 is TGTGCCAGCAGCTTCCGGGGACAGGGGTCCCACGAGCAGTACTTC. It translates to CASSFRGQGSHEQYF.

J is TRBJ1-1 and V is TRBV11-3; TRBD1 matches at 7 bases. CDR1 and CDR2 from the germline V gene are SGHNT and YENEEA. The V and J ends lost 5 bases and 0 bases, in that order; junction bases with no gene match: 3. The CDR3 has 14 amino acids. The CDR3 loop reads CASSPGTVNTEAFF. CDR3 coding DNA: TGTGCCAGCAGCCCCGGGACAGTGAACACTGAAGCTTTCTTT.

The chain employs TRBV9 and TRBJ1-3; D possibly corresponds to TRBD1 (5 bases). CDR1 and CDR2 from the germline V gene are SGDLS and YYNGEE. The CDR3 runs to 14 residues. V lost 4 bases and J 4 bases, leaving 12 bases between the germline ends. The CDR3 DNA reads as TGTGCCAGCAGCTCCGGGGGAACCGGAAACACCATATATTTT. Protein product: CASSSGGTGNTIYF.

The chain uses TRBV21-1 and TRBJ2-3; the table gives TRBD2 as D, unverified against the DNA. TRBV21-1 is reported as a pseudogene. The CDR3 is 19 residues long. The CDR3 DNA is TGTGCCAGCAGCAAAGCACCACGGTGGCGGGAGGGCCCCACAGATACGCAGTATTTT. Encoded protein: CASSKAPRWREGPTDTQYF.

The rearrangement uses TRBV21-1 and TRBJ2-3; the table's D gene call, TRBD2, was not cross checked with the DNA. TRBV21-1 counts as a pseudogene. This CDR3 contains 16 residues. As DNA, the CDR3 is TGTGCCAGCAGCAAAGAGGCGGCGGAGGGCACAGATACGCAGTATTTT. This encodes CASSKEAAEGTDTQYF.

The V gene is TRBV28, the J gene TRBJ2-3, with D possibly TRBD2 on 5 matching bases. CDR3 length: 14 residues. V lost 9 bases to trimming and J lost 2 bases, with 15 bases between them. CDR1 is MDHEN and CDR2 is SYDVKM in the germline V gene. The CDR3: CASEGAENTDTQYF. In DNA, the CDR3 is TGTGCCAGTGAGGGAGCAGAGAACACAGATACGCAGTATTTT.

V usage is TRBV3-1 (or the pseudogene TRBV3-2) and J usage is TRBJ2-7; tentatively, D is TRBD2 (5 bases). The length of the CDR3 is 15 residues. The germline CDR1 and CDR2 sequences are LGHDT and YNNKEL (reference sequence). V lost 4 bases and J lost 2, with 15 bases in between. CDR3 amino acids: CASSPYQLVPYEQYF. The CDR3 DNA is TGTGCCAGCAGCCCGTACCAACTAGTCCCCTACGAGCAGTACTTC.

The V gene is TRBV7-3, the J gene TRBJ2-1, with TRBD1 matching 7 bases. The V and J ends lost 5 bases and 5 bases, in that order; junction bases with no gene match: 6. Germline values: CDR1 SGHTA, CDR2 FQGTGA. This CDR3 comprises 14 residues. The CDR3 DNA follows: TGTGCCAGCAGCCGCAACAGGGGAGACAATGAGCAGTTCTTC. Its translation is CASSRNRGDNEQFF.

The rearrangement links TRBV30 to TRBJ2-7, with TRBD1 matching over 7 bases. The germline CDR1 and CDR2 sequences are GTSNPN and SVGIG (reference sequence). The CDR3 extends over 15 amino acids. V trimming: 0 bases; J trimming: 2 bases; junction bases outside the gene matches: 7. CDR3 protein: CAWSVGTVFTYEQYF. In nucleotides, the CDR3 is TGTGCCTGGAGTGTCGGGACAGTGTTCACCTACGAGCAGTACTTC.

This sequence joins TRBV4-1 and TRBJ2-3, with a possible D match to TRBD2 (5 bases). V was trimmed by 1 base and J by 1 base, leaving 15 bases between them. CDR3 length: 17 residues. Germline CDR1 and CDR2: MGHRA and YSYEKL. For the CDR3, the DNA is TGCGCCAGCAGCCAAGGCTTACGAGCGGAGGGCACAGATACGCAGTATTTT. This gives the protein CASSQGLRAEGTDTQYF.

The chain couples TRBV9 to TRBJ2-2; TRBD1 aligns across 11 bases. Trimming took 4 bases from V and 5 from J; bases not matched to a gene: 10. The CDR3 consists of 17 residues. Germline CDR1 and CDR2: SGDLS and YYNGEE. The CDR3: CASSPISGTGGTGELFF. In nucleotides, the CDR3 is TGTGCCAGCAGCCCTATATCCGGGACAGGGGGGACCGGGGAGCTGTTTTTT.

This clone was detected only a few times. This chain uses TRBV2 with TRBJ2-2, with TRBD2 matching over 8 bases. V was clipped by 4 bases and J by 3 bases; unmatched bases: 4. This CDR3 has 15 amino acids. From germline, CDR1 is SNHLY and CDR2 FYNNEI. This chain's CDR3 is CASSAWRGDTGELFF. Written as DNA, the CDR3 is TGTGCCAGCAGTGCCTGGCGGGGGGACACCGGGGAGCTGTTTTTT.

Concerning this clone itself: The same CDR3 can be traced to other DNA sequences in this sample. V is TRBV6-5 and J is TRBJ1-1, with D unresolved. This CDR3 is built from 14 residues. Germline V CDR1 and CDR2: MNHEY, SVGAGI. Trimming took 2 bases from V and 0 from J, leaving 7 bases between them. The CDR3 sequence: CASSYGGMNTEAFF. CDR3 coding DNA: TGTGCCAGCAGTTACGGAGGGATGAACACTGAAGCTTTCTTT.

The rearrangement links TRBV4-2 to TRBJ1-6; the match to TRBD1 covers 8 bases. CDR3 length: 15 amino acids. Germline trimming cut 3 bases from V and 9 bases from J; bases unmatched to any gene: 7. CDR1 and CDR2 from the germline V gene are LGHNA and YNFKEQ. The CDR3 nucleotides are TGTGCCAGCAGCCAGCCGACAGGGGCGACTTCACCCCTCCACTTT. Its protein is CASSQPTGATSPLHF.

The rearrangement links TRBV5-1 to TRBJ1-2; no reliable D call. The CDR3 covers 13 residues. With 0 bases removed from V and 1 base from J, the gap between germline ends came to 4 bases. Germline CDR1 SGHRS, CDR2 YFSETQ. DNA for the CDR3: TGCGCCAGCAGCTTGGCCCTTAACTATGGCTACACCTTC. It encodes CASSLALNYGYTF.